The clone carrying this TCR beta chain appeared once. Generated by immunoSEQ multiplex PCR, the TCRdb table keeps only in-frame clones and is missing some. The sample records some 83,000 clones, over 85% being singletons. These data originate in a study of OX40 agonist ivuxolimab in advanced cancers. Overall study context: Intravenous ivuxolimab at 0.01 to 10 mg/kg was given to patients every 2 weeks.

The germline V and J ends were trimmed by 6 bases and 2 bases, with 14 bases remaining between them. CDR3 length: 15 amino acids. Germline loops: CDR1 WNHNN, CDR2 SYGVQD (reference sequence). Sequenced here: CD4+ or CD8+ T cells sorted from blood, sampled in a trial of the OX40 agonist ivuxolimab. This TCR derives from an adult with an advanced solid tumor such as melanoma, head and neck, liver or kidney cancer. The chain joins TRBV10-1 to TRBJ1-5, with D perhaps matching TRBD1 (5 bases). CDR3 region: CASRRTAGGNQPQHF. The CDR3 DNA reads TGCGCCAGCAGAAGGACGGCGGGGGGCAATCAGCCCCAGCATTTT.